These 8 T cell receptor beta chains were sequenced from one sample in a study of cytomegalovirus exposure and HLA in healthy donors. The protocol was immunoSEQ multiplex PCR, while the TCRdb copy is restricted to in-frame clones and leaves out a portion. The repertoire has around 230,000 clones, around 88% of them found once; the top ten carry 1% to 1.5%. Sequencing was performed on PBMCs. The source is a woman in her twenties or thirties in good health and CMV-seropositive.

The rearrangement joins TRBV7-9 to TRBJ2-7; no definite D call. V lost 8 bases to trimming and J lost 2 bases, with 10 bases between them. Germline assignment: CDR1 SEHNR and CDR2 FQNEAQ (reference sequence). The CDR3 length is 12 residues. The CDR3 reads CASDLDTYEQYF. The CDR3 nucleotides are TGTGCCAGCGACTTAGACACCTACGAGCAGTACTTC.

J is TRBJ2-5 and V is TRBV10-2; 9 positions agree with TRBD1. Germline assignment: CDR1 WSHSY and CDR2 SAAADI. J was trimmed by 4 bases and V by 7 bases; bases with no gene match: 13. The CDR3 consists of 16 residues. The CDR3 here is CASTPRRDRVSETQYF. The CDR3 coding sequence is TGCGCCAGCACCCCACGCCGGGACAGGGTTTCAGAGACCCAGTACTTC.

The chain recombines TRBV5-1 with TRBJ2-5; D might be TRBD2 (7 bases). From germline, CDR1 is SGHRS and CDR2 YFSETQ. V was clipped by 1 base and J by 1 base, with 17 bases between them. This CDR3 region has 17 residues. The CDR3 DNA sequence: TGCGCCAGCAGCTTGTCTCCGGCAGGGGAGGGCCAAGAGACCCAGTACTTC. This translates into CASSLSPAGEGQETQYF.

This chain joins TRBV29-1 and TRBJ2-7, with 7 bases that match TRBD2. Trimming removed 6 bases from V and 2 bases from J; junction bases left unmatched: 7. Germline V gives CDR1 SQVTM, CDR2 ANQGSEA. The CDR3 is 13 residues long. Here the CDR3 DNA reads TGCAGCGTACTAGCGCCTCCCCCCTACGAGCAGTACTTC. Its protein is CSVLAPPPYEQYF.

This rearrangement joins TRBV30 to TRBJ2-1, with 13 bases lining up with TRBD2. The germline CDR1 and CDR2 sequences are GTSNPN and SVGIG (reference sequence). The CDR3 loop spans 16 amino acids. The V gene end was trimmed by 1 base and the J gene end by 0 bases; junction bases not matched to a gene: 0. The CDR3: CAWSGLAGGSYNEQFF. CDR3 bases: TGTGCCTGGAGTGGACTAGCGGGGGGCTCCTACAATGAGCAGTTCTTC. Full variable domain (missing parts from reference TRBV30 and TRBJ2-1): SQTIHQWPATLVQPVGSPLSLECTVEGTSNPNLYWYRQAAGRGLQLLFYSVGIGQISSEVPQNLSASRPQDRQFILSSKKLLLSDSGFYLCAWSGLAGGSYNEQFFGPGTRLTVL.

This chain uses TRBV28 with TRBJ2-7; a possible D gene is TRBD1 (6 bases). Germline-derived CDR1 and CDR2 are MDHEN and SYDVKM. V shed 6 bases and J shed 2 bases, with 17 bases lying between them. This CDR3 contains 15 residues. As DNA, the CDR3 is TGTGCCAGCAGCCCTTTCCGGGCAGGGGCCTACGAGCAGTACTTC. It encodes CASSPFRAGAYEQYF.

The CDR3 DNA follows: TGTGCCAGTAGTTGGACTCTCTCCTACGAGCAGTACTTC. Translating gives CASSWTLSYEQYF. The gene calls are TRBV19 and TRBJ2-7; possibly TRBD2 for D (5 bases). Trimming stripped 5 bases from V and 0 bases from J, with 8 bases between. Germline V gene sequence: CDR1 LNHDA, CDR2 SQIVND (reference sequence). The CDR3 consists of 13 residues.

The V and J genes are TRBV2 and TRBJ2-1, with 7 bases fitting TRBD1. Germline V lookup: CDR1 SNHLY, CDR2 FYNNEI. Trimming cost V 3 bases and J 2 bases; bases outside gene matches: 10. The CDR3 contains 17 residues. CDR3 in amino acids: CASSDPRTGEPYNEQFF. The CDR3 region has the DNA TGTGCCAGCAGTGATCCTAGGACAGGTGAACCCTACAATGAGCAGTTCTTC.